Shown below are 8 T cell receptor beta chains from a single sample sequenced in a study of blood T cells in healthy people across ages. For the second PCR, which ran for roughly 6 to 11 cycles, a sample-barcoded 5' primer and a J-beta primer mix were used. TCRdb re-called the 5' RACE reads with MiXCR, one entry per CDR3 protein. Among about 1,600,000 distinct CDR3 sequences, 42% were seen once, and the ten largest hold 7.9%. The sequenced sample was blood. These receptors all come from a woman aged 18 to 35 in good health.

Turning to this clonotype: Its ends do not fully match the called genes, so a read error is possible. Written as DNA, the CDR3 is TGTGCCGCCAGTGATTCACCCGAACGGAGGGCGGGTGAGCAGTTCTTC. Translating gives CAASDSPERRAGEQFF. The chain employs TRBV24-1 and TRBJ2-1, with D possibly matching TRBD2 (6 bases). The germline V gene has CDR1 KGHDR and CDR2 SFDVKD. The CDR3 loop spans 16 amino acids.

The chain recombines TRBV7-8 with TRBJ2-1, with 7 positions matching TRBD2. V was pared by 1 base and J by 4 bases, with 10 bases of the junction left unmatched. Germline values: CDR1 SGHVS, CDR2 FQNEAQ. The CDR3 totals 17 residues. The CDR3 nucleotides are TGTGCCAGCAGCTTAGATTCGGCGGGGGACCATTACAATGAGCAGTTCTTC. This encodes CASSLDSAGDHYNEQFF.

The chain has TRBV5-1 and TRBJ2-5; 11 bases line up with TRBD2. Germline V lookup: CDR1 SGHRS, CDR2 YFSETQ. V was clipped by 0 bases and J by 2 bases; unmatched bases: 6. This CDR3 spans 17 amino acids. CDR3 amino acids: CASSLGLAGGHQETQYF. The CDR3 bases are TGCGCCAGCAGCTTGGGCCTAGCGGGGGGTCATCAAGAGACCCAGTACTTC.

This clonotype came up once. This sequence joins TRBV10-1 and TRBJ2-2, with TRBD2 matching over 7 bases. Trimming cost V 8 bases and J 7 bases; bases outside gene matches: 10. This CDR3 is 14 amino acids long. Germline values: CDR1 WNHNN, CDR2 SYGVQD (reference sequence). The CDR3 protein is CASGDGGSVGELFF. CDR3 DNA sequence: TGCGCCAGCGGGGATGGCGGGAGCGTCGGGGAGCTGTTTTTT.

This sequence joins TRBV6-1 and TRBJ1-5; a weak D match, TRBD1 (6 bases). CDR1 and CDR2 from the germline V gene are MNHNS and SASEGT. With 3 bases removed from V and 7 bases from J, the gap between germline ends came to 10 bases. The CDR3 is 13 residues long. CDR3 region: CASSENREQPQHF. The CDR3 DNA sequence: TGTGCCAGCAGTGAGAACAGGGAACAGCCCCAGCATTTT.

The chain combines TRBV20-1 with TRBJ2-5, with D hard to call. In germline, CDR1 is DFQATT, CDR2 SNEGSKA (reference sequence). The CDR3 extends over 11 amino acids. Trimming stripped 4 bases from V and 7 bases from J, with 10 bases between. In nucleotides, the CDR3 is TGCAGTGCTAAAGATCACAGGACCCAGTACTTC. Amino acids: CSAKDHRTQYF.

The chain carries TRBV2 and TRBJ1-1, with TRBD1 identical over 10 bases. The CDR3 has 16 amino acids. CDR1 is SNHLY and CDR2 is FYNNEI in the germline V gene. Losses at the gene ends were 5 bases for V and 1 base for J; bases not matched to a gene: 7. As DNA, the CDR3 is TGTGCCAGCAGTCCCGGGACAGGGGCGAAGAACACTGAAGCTTTCTTT. Translation gives CASSPGTGAKNTEAFF.

This clonotype was observed a few times. The J gene is TRBJ2-7, the V gene TRBV14, with 8 bases lining up with TRBD2. The CDR3 sequence is 16 residues long. Germline V CDR1 and CDR2: SGHDN, FVKESK. Germline trimming cut 4 bases from V and 1 base from J; bases unmatched to any gene: 9. The CDR3 here is CASSRISGKGSYEQYF. In nucleotides, the CDR3 is TGTGCCAGCAGCCGTATTAGCGGGAAAGGTTCCTACGAGCAGTACTTC.